The present T cell receptor beta chain was sequenced within a study of blood T cells in healthy people across ages. A sample-barcoded 5' primer and a J-beta primer mix were used in a second PCR of about 7 to 12 cycles. Every single cDNA molecule received a tag from a template-switch adaptor with 12 random nucleotides. Samples each returned at least 2.5 million CDR3-containing paired-end reads. MiXCR, run by TCRdb on the 5' RACE reads, gives a single entry per CDR3 protein. The sample has over 1,300,000 distinct CDR3 sequences, roughly 59% seen once. A word on this clonotype: Antigen: not known.

Per the germline V gene, CDR1 is MNHEY and CDR2 is SVGEGT. The CDR3 is 15 residues long. Trimming shortened V by 7 bases and J by 2 bases, and 16 bases separated the two germline ends. Per-sample PBMC isolation yielded at least 6.5 million cells. Regarding the study as a whole: As age increased, TCR beta diversity per million T cells fell in a roughly linear fashion.

What was sequenced was blood. V and J are TRBV6-2 or TRBV6-3 and TRBJ2-3, with D perhaps TRBD1 (6 bases). This clonotype was sampled from a man aged 18 to 29 in good health. The CDR3 region is CASTADRFYTDTQYF. For the CDR3, the DNA is TGTGCCAGCACCGCGGACAGATTCTACACAGATACGCAGTATTTT.